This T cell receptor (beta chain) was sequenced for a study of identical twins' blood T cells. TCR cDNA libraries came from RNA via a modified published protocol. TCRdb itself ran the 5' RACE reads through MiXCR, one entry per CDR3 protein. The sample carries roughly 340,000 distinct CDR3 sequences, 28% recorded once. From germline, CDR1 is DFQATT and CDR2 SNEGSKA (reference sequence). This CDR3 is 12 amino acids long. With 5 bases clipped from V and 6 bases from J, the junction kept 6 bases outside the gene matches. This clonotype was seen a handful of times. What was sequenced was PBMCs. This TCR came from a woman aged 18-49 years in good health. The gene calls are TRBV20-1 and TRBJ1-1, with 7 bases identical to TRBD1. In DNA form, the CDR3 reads TGCAGTGCTCGCCGAGGGGGCTCTGAAGCTTTCTTT. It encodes CSARRGGSEAFF.